In this sample, the clone carrying this T cell receptor beta chain turned up many times. This specimen comes from a study of CD8 T cells in ankylosing spondylitis. TCRdb used MiXCR to reprocess the 5' RACE reads, holding one entry per CDR3 protein. The top ten clones hold approximately 7% of a sample with 200,000 to 300,000 distinct CDR3 sequences, approximately 9% of them seen once. Germline CDR1 is SGHTA and CDR2 is FQGNSA. The CDR3 spans 14 residues. V lost 5 bases and J lost 4, with 13 bases in between. The rearrangement joins TRBV7-2 to TRBJ2-3; maybe TRBD1 (5 bases). This clonotype was sampled from a male donor with ankylosing spondylitis or in good health (not recorded which). The sample taken for sequencing was blood, either unsorted or a sorted T cell fraction (not recorded which). The CDR3, as DNA: TGTGCCAGCAGCCCGAGTAGGGGCTCAGATACGCAGTATTTT. Protein sequence: CASSPSRGSDTQYF.